The 16 T cell receptor beta chains below all came from one sample that was sequenced in a study of T cell responses to AZD1222 COVID-19 vaccine. Clones were read by immunoSEQ multiplex PCR, and TCRdb kept only the in-frame ones, dropping some. The data contain 100,000 or so clones, roughly nine tenths of them seen just once; the ten biggest clones take up 16%. Sequenced material: peripheral blood, taken on day 0 of AZD1222 vaccination. Receptors originate from an adult in good health.

The chain uses TRBV9 and TRBJ2-1; 9 bases align to TRBD1. The CDR3 is 15 residues long. Germline CDR1 and CDR2: SGDLS and YYNGEE. Losses at the gene ends were 4 bases for V and 5 bases for J; bases not matched to a gene: 7. The CDR3 protein is CASSPRQGVNNEQFF. The DNA of the CDR3 is TGTGCCAGCAGCCCCCGACAGGGGGTAAACAATGAGCAGTTCTTC.

The chain links TRBV6-5 to TRBJ1-3; 8 bases are a match to TRBD1. CDR1 and CDR2 (germline): MNHEY, SVGAGI. This CDR3 spans 15 amino acids. Trimming at V came to 6 bases and at J to 0 bases, leaving 4 bases not matched to a gene. For the CDR3, the DNA is TGTGCCAGCAGAACAGGGGGTTCCTCTGGAAACACCATATATTTT. It codes for CASRTGGSSGNTIYF.

The chain carries TRBV19 and TRBJ2-1, with 7 bases aligning to TRBD2. Germline V lookup: CDR1 LNHDA, CDR2 SQIVND (reference sequence). This CDR3 is built from 15 residues. J gave up 7 bases and V 3 bases, and 9 bases lay outside the gene matches. CDR3 sequence (DNA): TGTGCCAGTAGTATTGGCGGGAGAGTCGGGAATGAGCAGTTCTTC. Its translation: CASSIGGRVGNEQFF.

The genes are TRBV18 and TRBJ1-1, with TRBD1 identical over 10 bases. Germline V gene sequence: CDR1 KGHSH, CDR2 LQKENI. The CDR3 is 19 residues long. The junction had 13 bases not matched to a gene; V was cut back by 3 bases and J by 0 bases. CDR3 loop: CASSPPGQGGIRMNTEAFF. The CDR3 DNA is TGTGCCAGCTCACCTCCTGGACAGGGGGGAATCCGGATGAACACTGAAGCTTTCTTT. The entire variable domain, with the rest obtained from reference TRBV18 and TRBJ1-1, is as follows: NAGVMQNPRHLVRRRGQEARLRCSPMKGHSHVYWYRQLPEEGLKFMVYLQKENIIDESGMPKERFSAEFPKEGPSILRIQQVVRGDSAAYFCASSPPGQGGIRMNTEAFFGQGTRLTVV.

The chain uses TRBV7-9 and TRBJ2-2, with 8 bases that match TRBD1. Germline loops: CDR1 SEHNR, CDR2 FQNEAQ (reference sequence). Germline trimming cut 2 bases from V and 4 bases from J; bases unmatched to any gene: 3. The CDR3 totals 15 residues. CDR3 nucleotide sequence: TGTGCCAGCAGCTTAAGACAGGGGCCCACCGGGGAGCTGTTTTTT. It translates to CASSLRQGPTGELFF. The complete variable domain, with remaining parts taken from reference TRBV7-9 and TRBJ2-2, reads DTGVSQNPRHKITKRGQNVTFRCDPISEHNRLYWYRQTLGQGPEFLTYFQNEAQLEKSRLLSDRFSAERPKGSFSTLEIQRTEQGDSAMYLCASSLRQGPTGELFFGEGSRLTVL.

The chain employs TRBV18 and TRBJ1-2; D is unresolved. Germline loops: CDR1 KGHSH, CDR2 LQKENI. V was cut by 0 bases and J by 7 bases, with 18 bases left in between. This CDR3 is built from 16 residues. The CDR3 DNA reads as TGTGCCAGCTCACCACCGAGTGTCTACCCAGCCACTGGCTACACCTTC. Amino acids: CASSPPSVYPATGYTF.

V is TRBV5-1 and J is TRBJ1-1; 10 bases map to TRBD1. The CDR3 spans 17 residues. Trimming took 4 bases from V and 1 from J; bases not matched to a gene: 10. CDR1 is SGHRS and CDR2 is YFSETQ in the germline V gene. CDR3 nucleotides: TGCGCCAGCAGCCCGGACAGGGGGGGGATACGGAACACTGAAGCTTTCTTT. Amino acid sequence: CASSPDRGGIRNTEAFF.

The chain combines TRBV6-4 with TRBJ2-1; 13 nucleotides align to TRBD2. Per germline, CDR1 MRHNA and CDR2 SNTAGT. With V trimmed by 6 bases and J by 9 bases, 8 bases remained unmatched. This CDR3 region has 15 residues. The CDR3 region has the DNA TGTGCCAGCAGAGCACTAGCGGGGGGGCAGTTTGAGCAGTTCTTC. This sequence encodes CASRALAGGQFEQFF.

This rearrangement joins TRBV28 to TRBJ1-5; no clear D. Germline-derived CDR1 and CDR2 are MDHEN and SYDVKM. This CDR3 is 10 amino acids long. Between the trimmed V and J ends, which lost 8 bases and 8 bases, there was a span of 7 bases. CDR3 residues: CASHSKPQHF. In nucleotides, the CDR3 is TGTGCCAGCCACAGTAAGCCCCAGCATTTT.

The chain is built from TRBV4-2 and TRBJ2-3; TRBD2 matches 10 bases. The V segment lost 3 bases and the J segment 2 bases; nucleotides outside the gene matches: 8. Per the germline V gene, CDR1 is LGHNA and CDR2 is YNFKEQ. The CDR3 is 17 amino acids. CDR3 amino acids: CASSQGLAGADTDTQYF. The CDR3 bases are TGTGCCAGCAGCCAGGGCCTAGCGGGGGCCGACACAGATACGCAGTATTTT.

V is TRBV5-1 and J is TRBJ2-1; tentatively, D is TRBD1 (5 bases). V was pared by 2 bases and J by 6 bases, with 9 bases between. The CDR3 sequence is 13 residues long. The germline gives CDR1 SGHRS, CDR2 YFSETQ. DNA for the CDR3: TGCGCCAGCAGCTTAGGGGCGCCCAATGAGCAGTTCTTC. Translation gives CASSLGAPNEQFF.

This rearrangement joins TRBV4-1 to TRBJ2-7, with D possibly called TRBD1 or TRBD2 (7 bases each). The germline V and J ends were trimmed by 1 base and 3 bases, with 19 bases remaining between them. Germline values: CDR1 MGHRA, CDR2 YSYEKL. The CDR3 covers 17 residues. The CDR3 region is CASSQGGGAGGIYEQYF. Written as DNA, the CDR3 is TGCGCCAGCAGCCAAGGTGGGGGGGCAGGGGGTATCTACGAGCAGTACTTC.

The rearrangement links TRBV4-1 to TRBJ2-7, with D maybe TRBD2 (6 bases). The CDR3 has 16 residues. Germline V gene sequence: CDR1 MGHRA, CDR2 YSYEKL. Between the trimmed V and J ends, which lost 5 bases and 0 bases, there was a span of 17 bases. The CDR3: CASSTGSGTASYEQYF. CDR3 bases: TGCGCCAGCAGCACCGGCTCCGGGACTGCCTCCTACGAGCAGTACTTC.

The genes are TRBV29-1 and TRBJ1-1; perhaps TRBD1 as D (5 bases). V lost 3 bases to trimming and J lost 4 bases, with 24 bases between them. CDR3 length: 17 amino acids. Germline values: CDR1 SQVTM, CDR2 ANQGSEA. DNA of the CDR3: TGCAGCGTTGACCCGGTCGCAGGGTCTCTTTTCGGCACTGAAGCTTTCTTT. Residues: CSVDPVAGSLFGTEAFF.

This clone occurred a few times. The chain recombines TRBV5-6 with TRBJ2-7, with 8 bases that match TRBD1. Germline V CDR1 and CDR2: SGHDT, YYEEEE. The CDR3 is made up of 12 amino acids. Trimming took 5 bases from V and 7 from J; bases not matched to a gene: 5. The CDR3 spells CASRAGGWEQYF. The CDR3 DNA reads TGTGCCAGCAGGGCAGGGGGCTGGGAGCAGTACTTC. The variable domain in full, completed from reference TRBV5-6 and TRBJ2-7, reads DAGVTQSPTHLIKTRGQQVTLRCSPKSGHDTVSWYQQALGQGPQFIFQYYEEEERQRGNFPDRFSGHQFPNYSSELNVNALLLGDSALYLCASRAGGWEQYFGPGTRLTVT.

The gene calls are TRBV2 and TRBJ1-2; D is unclear. From germline, CDR1 is SNHLY and CDR2 FYNNEI. V was shortened by 6 bases and J by 5 bases, with 16 bases between the two germline ends. This CDR3 contains 14 residues. CDR3 nucleotide sequence: TGTGCCAGCAGCCAACCCTCGTGGGCTTATGGCTACACCTTC. This encodes CASSQPSWAYGYTF.